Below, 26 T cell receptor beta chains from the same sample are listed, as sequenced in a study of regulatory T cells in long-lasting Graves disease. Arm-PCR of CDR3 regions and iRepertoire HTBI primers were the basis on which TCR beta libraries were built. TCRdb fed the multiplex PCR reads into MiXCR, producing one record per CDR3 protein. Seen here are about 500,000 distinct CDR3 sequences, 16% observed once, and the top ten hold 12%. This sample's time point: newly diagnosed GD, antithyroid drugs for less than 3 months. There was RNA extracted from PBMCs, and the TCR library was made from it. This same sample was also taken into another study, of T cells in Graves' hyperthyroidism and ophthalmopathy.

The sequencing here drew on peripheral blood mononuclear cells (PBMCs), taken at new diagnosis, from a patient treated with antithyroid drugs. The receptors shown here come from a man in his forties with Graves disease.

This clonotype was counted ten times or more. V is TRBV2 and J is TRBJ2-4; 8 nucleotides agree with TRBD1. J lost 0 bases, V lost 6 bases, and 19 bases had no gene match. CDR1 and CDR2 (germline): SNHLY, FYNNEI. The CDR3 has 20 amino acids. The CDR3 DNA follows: TGTGCCAGCAGGACCTCACAGGGGGGTTTGGGGACCGTAGCCAAAAACATTCAGTACTTC. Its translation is CASRTSQGGLGTVAKNIQYF.

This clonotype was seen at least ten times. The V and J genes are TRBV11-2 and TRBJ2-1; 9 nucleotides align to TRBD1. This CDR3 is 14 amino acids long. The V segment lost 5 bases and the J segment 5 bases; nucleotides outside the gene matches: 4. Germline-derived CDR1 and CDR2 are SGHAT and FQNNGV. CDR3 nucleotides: TGTGCCAGCAGCACCGGGACAGGGAACAATGAGCAGTTCTTC. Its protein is CASSTGTGNNEQFF.

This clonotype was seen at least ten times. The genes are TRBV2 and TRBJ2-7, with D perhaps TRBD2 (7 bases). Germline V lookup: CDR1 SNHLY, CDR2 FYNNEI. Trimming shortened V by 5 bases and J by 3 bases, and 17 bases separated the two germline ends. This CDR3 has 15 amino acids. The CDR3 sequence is CASSREGGQGYEQYF. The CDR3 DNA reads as TGTGCCAGCAGTCGAGAGGGGGGGCAGGGCTACGAGCAGTACTTC.

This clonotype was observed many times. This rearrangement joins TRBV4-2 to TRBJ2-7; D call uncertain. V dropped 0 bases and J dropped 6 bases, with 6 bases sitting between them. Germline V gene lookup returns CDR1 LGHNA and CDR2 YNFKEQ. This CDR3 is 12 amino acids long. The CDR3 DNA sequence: TGTGCCAGCAGCCAAGACTGGGGCGAGCAGTACTTC. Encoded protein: CASSQDWGEQYF.

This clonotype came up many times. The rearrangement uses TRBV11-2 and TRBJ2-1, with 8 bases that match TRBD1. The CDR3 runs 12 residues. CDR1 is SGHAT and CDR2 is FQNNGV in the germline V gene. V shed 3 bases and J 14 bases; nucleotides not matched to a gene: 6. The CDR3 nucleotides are TGTGCCAGCAGCTTCCCCAGGGGGCAGGAGTTCTTC. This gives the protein CASSFPRGQEFF.

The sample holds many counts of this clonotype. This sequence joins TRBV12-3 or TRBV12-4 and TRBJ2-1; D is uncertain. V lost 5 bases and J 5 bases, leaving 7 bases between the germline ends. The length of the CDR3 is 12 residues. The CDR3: CASSPRDNEQFF. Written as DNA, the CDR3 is TGTGCCAGCAGTCCTCGTGACAATGAGCAGTTCTTC.

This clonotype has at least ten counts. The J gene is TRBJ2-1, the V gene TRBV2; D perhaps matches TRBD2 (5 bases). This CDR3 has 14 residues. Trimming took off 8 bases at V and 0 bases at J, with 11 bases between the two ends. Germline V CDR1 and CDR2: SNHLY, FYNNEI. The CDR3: CASGSAASYNEQFF. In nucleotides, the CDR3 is TGTGCCAGCGGGTCAGCGGCCTCCTACAATGAGCAGTTCTTC.

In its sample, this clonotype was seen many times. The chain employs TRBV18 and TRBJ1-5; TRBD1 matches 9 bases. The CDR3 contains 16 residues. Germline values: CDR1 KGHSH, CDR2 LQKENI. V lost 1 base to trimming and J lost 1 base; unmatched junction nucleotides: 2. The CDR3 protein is CASSPLGQGSNQPQHF. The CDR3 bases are TGTGCCAGCTCACCACTGGGACAGGGAAGCAATCAGCCCCAGCATTTT.

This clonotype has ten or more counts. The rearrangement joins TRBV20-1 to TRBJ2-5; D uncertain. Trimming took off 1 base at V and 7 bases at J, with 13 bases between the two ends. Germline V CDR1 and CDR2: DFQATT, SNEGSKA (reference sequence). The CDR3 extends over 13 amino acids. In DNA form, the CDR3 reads TGCAGTGCTAGAGGGCAACGGACGGTGACCCAGTACTTC. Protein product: CSARGQRTVTQYF.

CDR3 loop: CASSRQGATGELFF. CDR3 DNA sequence: TGTGCCAGCAGTCGACAGGGGGCAACCGGGGAGCTGTTTTTT. The chain is built from TRBV25-1 and TRBJ2-2, with TRBD1 matching 10 bases. The CDR3 has 14 amino acids. The ends lost 5 bases at V and 5 bases at J; junction bases unmatched: 2. Germline CDR1 MGHDK, CDR2 SYGVNS.

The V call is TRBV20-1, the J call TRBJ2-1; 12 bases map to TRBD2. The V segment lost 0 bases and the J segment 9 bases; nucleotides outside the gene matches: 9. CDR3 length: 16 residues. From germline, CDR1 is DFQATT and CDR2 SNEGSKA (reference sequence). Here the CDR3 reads CSARDATSGSIFEQFF. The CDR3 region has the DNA TGCAGTGCTAGAGATGCGACTAGCGGGAGTATCTTTGAGCAGTTCTTC.

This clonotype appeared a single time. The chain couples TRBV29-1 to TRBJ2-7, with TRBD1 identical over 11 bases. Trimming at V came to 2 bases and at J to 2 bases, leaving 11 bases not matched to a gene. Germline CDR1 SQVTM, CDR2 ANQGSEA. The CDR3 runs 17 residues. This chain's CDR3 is CSVERGGGQGDPYEQYF. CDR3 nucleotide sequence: TGCAGCGTTGAACGGGGAGGGGGACAGGGGGATCCCTACGAGCAGTACTTC.

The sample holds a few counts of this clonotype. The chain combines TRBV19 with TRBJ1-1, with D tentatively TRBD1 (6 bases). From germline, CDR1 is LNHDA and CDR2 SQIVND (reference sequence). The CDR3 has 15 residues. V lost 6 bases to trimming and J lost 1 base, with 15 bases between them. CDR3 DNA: TGTGCCAGTAGCAAGATGACAGGCGGGAACACTGAAGCTTTCTTT. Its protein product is CASSKMTGGNTEAFF.

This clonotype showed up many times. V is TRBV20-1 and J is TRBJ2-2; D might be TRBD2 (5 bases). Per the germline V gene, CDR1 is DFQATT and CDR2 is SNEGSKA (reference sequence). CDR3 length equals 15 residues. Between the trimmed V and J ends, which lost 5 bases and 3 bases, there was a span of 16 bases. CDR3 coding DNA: TGCAGTGCTCGCCCGGGGATTACATACACCGGGGAGCTGTTTTTT. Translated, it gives CSARPGITYTGELFF.

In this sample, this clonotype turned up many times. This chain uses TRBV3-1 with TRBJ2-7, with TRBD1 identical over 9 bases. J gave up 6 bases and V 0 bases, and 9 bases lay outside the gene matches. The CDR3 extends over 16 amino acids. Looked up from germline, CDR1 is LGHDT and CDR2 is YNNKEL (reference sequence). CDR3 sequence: CASSQDSGTGYIEQYF. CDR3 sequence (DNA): TGTGCCAGCAGCCAAGATAGTGGGACAGGGTATATCGAGCAGTACTTC.

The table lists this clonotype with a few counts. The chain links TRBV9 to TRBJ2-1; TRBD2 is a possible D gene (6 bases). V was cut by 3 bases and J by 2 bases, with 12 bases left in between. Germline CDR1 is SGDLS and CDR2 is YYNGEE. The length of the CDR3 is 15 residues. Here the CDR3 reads CASSETSHTYNEQFF. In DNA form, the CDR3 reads TGTGCCAGCAGCGAGACTAGTCACACCTACAATGAGCAGTTCTTC.

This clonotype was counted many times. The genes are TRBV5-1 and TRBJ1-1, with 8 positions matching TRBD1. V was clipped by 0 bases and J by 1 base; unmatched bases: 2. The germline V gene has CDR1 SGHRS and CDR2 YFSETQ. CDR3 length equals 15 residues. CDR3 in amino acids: CASSLVQGANTEAFF. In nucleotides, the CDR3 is TGCGCCAGCAGCTTGGTGCAGGGGGCGAACACTGAAGCTTTCTTT.

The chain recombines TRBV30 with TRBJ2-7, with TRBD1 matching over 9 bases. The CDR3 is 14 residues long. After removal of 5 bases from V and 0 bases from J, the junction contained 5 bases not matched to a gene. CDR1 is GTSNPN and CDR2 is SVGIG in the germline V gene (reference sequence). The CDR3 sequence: CAWAGTGYSYEQYF. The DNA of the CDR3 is TGTGCCTGGGCCGGGACAGGGTACTCCTACGAGCAGTACTTC.

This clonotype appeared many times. The CDR3 DNA reads as TGTGCCAGACTCGCCATCGGGGAGCTGTTTTTT. Translating it yields CARLAIGELFF. The chain employs TRBV30 and TRBJ2-2; no firm D call. This CDR3 region has 11 residues. V lost 8 bases and J lost 7, with 11 bases in between. From germline, CDR1 is GTSNPN and CDR2 SVGIG (reference sequence).

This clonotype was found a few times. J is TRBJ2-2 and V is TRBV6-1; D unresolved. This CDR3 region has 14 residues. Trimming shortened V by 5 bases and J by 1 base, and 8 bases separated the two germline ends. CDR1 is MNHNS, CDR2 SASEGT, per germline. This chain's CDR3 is CASSPFLNTGELFF. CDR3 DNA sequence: TGTGCCAGCAGTCCCTTCTTGAACACCGGGGAGCTGTTTTTT.

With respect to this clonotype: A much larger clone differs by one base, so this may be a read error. The CDR3 DNA sequence: TGCAGTGCTAGAGCCCCAGCGGGAGGGCAGTCAGATACGCAGTATTTT. This encodes CSARAPAGGQSDTQYF. J is TRBJ2-3 and V is TRBV20-1; 10 bases map to TRBD2. The CDR3 sequence is 16 residues long. Germline V CDR1 and CDR2: DFQATT, SNEGSKA (reference sequence). J gave up 4 bases and V 1 base, and 8 bases lay outside the gene matches.

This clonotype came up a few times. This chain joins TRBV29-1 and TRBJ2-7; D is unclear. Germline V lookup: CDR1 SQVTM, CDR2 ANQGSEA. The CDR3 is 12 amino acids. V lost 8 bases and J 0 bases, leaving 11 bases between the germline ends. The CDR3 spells CSTIGDSYEQYF. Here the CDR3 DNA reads TGCAGCACCATTGGGGACTCCTACGAGCAGTACTTC.

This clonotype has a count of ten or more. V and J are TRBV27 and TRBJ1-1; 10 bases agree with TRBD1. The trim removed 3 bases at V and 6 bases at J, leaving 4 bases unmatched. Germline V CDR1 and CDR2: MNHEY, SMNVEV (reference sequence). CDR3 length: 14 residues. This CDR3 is CASSLLGTGAEAFF. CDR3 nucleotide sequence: TGTGCCAGCAGTTTGCTAGGGACAGGGGCTGAAGCTTTCTTT.

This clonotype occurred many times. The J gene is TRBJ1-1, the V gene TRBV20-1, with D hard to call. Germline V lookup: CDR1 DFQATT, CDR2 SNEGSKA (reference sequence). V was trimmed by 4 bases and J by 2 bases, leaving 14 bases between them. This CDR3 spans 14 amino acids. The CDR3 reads CSAIRVLGNTEAFF. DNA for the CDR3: TGCAGTGCTATTAGGGTTCTGGGAAACACTGAAGCTTTCTTT.

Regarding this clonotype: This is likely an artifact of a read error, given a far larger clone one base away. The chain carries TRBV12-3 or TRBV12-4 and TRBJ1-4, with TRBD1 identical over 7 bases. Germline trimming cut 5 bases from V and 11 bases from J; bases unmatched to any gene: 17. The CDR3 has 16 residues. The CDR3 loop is CASSESRRDSGGKLFF. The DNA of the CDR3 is TGTGCCAGCAGTGAGTCGCGGCGGGACAGCGGTGGGAAACTGTTTTTT.

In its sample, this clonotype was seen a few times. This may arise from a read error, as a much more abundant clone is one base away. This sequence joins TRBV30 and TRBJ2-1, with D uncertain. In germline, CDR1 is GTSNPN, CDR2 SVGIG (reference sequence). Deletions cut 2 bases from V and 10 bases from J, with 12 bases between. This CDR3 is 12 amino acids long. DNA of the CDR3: TGTGCCTGGAGTCCTGGCAGAGGAGAGCAGTTCTTC. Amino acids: CAWSPGRGEQFF.